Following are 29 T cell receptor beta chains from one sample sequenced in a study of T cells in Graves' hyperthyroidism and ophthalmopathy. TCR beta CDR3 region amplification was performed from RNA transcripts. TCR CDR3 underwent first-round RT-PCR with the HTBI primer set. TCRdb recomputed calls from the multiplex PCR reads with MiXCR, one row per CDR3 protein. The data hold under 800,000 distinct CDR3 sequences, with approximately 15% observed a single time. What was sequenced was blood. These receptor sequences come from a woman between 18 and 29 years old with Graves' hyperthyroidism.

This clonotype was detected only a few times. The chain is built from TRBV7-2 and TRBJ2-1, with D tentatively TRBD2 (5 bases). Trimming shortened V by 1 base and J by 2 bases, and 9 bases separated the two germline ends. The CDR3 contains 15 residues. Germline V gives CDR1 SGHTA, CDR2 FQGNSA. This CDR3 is CASSLELGPYNEQFF. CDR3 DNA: TGTGCCAGCAGCTTAGAACTAGGACCCTACAATGAGCAGTTCTTC.

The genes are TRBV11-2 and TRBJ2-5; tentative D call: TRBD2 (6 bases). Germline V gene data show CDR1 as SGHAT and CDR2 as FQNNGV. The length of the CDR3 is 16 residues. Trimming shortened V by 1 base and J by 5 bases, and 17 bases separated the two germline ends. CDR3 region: CASSLVAARLGETQYF. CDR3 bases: TGTGCCAGCAGCTTAGTAGCGGCAAGACTAGGGGAGACCCAGTACTTC.

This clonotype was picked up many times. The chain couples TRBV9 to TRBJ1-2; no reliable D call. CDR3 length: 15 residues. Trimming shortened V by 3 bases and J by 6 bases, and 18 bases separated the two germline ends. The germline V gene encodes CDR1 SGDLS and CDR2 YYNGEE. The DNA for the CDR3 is TGTGCCAGCAGCGAGCCGTCACGGATGGGTAATGGCTACACCTTC. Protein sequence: CASSEPSRMGNGYTF.

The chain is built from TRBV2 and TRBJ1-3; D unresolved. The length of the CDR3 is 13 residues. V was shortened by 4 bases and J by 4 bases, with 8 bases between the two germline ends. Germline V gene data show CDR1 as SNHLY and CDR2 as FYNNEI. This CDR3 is CASSARSGNTIYF. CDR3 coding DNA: TGTGCCAGCAGTGCTCGATCGGGAAACACCATATATTTT.

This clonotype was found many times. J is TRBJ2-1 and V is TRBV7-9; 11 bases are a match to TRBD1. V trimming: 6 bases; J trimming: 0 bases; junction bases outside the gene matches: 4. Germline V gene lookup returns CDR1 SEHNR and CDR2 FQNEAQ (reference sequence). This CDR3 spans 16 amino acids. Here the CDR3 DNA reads TGTGCCAGCAGGTCCGGGACAGGGGGCTCCTACAATGAGCAGTTCTTC. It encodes CASRSGTGGSYNEQFF.

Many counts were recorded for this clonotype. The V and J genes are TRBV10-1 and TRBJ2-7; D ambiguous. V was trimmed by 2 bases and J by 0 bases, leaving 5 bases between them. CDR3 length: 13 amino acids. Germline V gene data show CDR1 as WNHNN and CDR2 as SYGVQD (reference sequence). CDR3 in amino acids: CASSEHISYEQYF. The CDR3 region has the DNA TGCGCCAGCAGTGAGCACATCTCCTACGAGCAGTACTTC.

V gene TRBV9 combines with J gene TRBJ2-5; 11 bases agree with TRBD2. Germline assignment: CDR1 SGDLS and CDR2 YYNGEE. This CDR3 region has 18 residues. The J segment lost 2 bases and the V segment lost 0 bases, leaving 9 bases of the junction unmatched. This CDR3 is CASSVAAVAGGGQETQYF. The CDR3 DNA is TGTGCCAGCAGCGTAGCTGCGGTAGCGGGAGGGGGGCAAGAGACCCAGTACTTC.

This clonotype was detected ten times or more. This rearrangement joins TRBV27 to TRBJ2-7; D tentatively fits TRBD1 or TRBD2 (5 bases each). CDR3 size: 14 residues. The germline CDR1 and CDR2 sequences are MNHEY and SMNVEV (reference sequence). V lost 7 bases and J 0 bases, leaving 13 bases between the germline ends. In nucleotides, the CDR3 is TGTGCCAGCACCAGAGGTGGGGGCTCCTACGAGCAGTACTTC. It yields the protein CASTRGGGSYEQYF.

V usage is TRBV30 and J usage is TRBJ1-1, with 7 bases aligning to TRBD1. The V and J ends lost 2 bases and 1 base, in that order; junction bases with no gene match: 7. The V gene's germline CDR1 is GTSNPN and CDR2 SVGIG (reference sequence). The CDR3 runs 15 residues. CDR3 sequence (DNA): TGTGCCTGGAGTTCAACTTGGACAGGGAACACTGAAGCTTTCTTT. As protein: CAWSSTWTGNTEAFF.

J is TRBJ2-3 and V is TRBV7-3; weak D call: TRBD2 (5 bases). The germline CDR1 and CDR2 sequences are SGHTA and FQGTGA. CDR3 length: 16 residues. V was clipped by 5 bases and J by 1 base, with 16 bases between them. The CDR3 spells CASSLALLERTDTQYF. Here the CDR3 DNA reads TGTGCCAGCAGCCTAGCCCTATTAGAGCGCACAGATACGCAGTATTTT.

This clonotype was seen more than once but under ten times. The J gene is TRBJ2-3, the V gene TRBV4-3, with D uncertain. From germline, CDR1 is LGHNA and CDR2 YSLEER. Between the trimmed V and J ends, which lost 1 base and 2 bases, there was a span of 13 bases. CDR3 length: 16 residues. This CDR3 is CASSQVIGPYTDTQYF. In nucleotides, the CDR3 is TGCGCCAGCAGCCAAGTTATAGGACCATACACAGATACGCAGTATTTT.

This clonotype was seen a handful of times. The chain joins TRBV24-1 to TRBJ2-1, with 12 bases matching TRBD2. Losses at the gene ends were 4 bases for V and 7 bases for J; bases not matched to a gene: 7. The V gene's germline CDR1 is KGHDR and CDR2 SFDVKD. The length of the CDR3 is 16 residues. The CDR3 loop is CATSDPSGRAGNEQFF. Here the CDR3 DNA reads TGTGCCACCAGTGACCCTAGCGGGAGGGCGGGTAATGAGCAGTTCTTC.

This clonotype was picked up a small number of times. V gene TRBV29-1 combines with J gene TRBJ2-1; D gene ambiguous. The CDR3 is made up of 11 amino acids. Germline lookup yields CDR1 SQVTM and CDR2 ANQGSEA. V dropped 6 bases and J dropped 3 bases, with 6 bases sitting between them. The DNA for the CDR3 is TGCAGCGTCGCAATCTACAATGAGCAGTTCTTC. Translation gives CSVAIYNEQFF.

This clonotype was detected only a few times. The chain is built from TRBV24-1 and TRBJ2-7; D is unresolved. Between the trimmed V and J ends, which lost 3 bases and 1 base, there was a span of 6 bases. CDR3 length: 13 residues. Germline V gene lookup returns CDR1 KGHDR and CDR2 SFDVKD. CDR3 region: CATSDEISYEQYF. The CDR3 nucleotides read TGTGCCACCAGTGATGAGATTTCCTACGAGCAGTACTTC.

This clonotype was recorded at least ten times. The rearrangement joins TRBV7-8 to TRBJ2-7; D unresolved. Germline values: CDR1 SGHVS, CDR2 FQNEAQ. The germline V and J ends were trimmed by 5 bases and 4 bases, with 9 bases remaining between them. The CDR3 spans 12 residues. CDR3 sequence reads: CASSPIRYEQYF. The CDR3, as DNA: TGTGCCAGCAGCCCCATTAGATACGAGCAGTACTTC. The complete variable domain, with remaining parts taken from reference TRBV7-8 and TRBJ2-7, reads GAGVSQSPRYKVAKRGQDVALRCDPISGHVSLFWYQQALGQGPEFLTYFQNEAQLDKSGLPSDRFFAERPEGSVSTLKIQRTQQEDSAVYLCASSPIRYEQYFGPGTRLTVT.

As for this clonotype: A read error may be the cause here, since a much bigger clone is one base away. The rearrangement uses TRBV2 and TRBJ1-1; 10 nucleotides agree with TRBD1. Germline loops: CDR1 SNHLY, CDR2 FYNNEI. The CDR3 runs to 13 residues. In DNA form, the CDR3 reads TGTACCAGCAGCCCAGGACAGGGGGAGCGTGCTTTCTTT. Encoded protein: CTSSPGQGERAFF. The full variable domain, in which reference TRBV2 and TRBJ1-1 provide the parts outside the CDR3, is EPEVTQTPSHQVTQMGQEVILRCVPISNHLYFYWYRQILGQKVEFLVSFYNNEISEKSEIFDDQFSVERPDGSNFTLKIRSTKLEDSAMYFCTSSPGQGERAFFGQGTRLTVV.

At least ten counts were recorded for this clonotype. The CDR3 sequence is CASSLGSGRVETQYF. CDR3 sequence (DNA): TGTGCCAGCAGCTTGGGTAGCGGGAGGGTGGAGACCCAGTACTTC. The chain combines TRBV7-3 with TRBJ2-5; 11 nucleotides line up with TRBD2. CDR1 and CDR2 from the germline V gene are SGHTA and FQGTGA. The CDR3 spans 15 residues. V trimming: 3 bases; J trimming: 5 bases; junction bases outside the gene matches: 5.

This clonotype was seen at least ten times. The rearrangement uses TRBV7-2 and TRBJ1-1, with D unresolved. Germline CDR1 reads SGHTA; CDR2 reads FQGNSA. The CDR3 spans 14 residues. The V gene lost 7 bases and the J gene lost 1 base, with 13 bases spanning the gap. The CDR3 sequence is CASTPAPGNTEAFF. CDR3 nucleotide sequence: TGTGCCAGCACCCCGGCCCCCGGGAACACTGAAGCTTTCTTT.

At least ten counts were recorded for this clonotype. CDR3 amino acids: CASSPHVETQYF. CDR3 sequence (DNA): TGTGCCAGCAGTCCACATGTGGAGACCCAGTACTTC. V and J are TRBV27 and TRBJ2-5; no clear D. This CDR3 spans 12 amino acids. The germline gives CDR1 MNHEY, CDR2 SMNVEV (reference sequence). V was pared by 5 bases and J by 5 bases, with 9 bases between.

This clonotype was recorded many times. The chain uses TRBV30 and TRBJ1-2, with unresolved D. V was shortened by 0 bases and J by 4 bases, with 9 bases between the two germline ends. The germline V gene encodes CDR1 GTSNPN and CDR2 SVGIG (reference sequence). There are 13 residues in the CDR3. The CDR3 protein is CAWSVQLIYGYTF. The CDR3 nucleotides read TGTGCCTGGAGTGTACAGTTAATCTATGGCTACACCTTC.

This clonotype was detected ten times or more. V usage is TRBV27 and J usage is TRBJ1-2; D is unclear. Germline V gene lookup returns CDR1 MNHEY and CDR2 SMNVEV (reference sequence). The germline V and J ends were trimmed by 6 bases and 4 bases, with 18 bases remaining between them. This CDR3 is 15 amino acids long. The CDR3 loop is CASSKTTIGIYGYTF. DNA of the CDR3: TGTGCCAGCAGCAAAACAACGATTGGGATCTATGGCTACACCTTC.

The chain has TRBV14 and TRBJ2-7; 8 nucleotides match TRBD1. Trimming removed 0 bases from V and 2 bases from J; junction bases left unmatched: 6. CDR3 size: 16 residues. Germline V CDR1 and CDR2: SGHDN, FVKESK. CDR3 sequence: CASSQERQGFTYEQYF. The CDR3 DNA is TGTGCCAGCAGCCAAGAAAGACAGGGGTTCACCTACGAGCAGTACTTC. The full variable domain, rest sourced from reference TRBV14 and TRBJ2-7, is EAGVTQFPSHSVIEKGQTVTLRCDPISGHDNLYWYRRVMGKEIKFLLHFVKESKQDESGMPNNRFLAERTGGTYSTLKVQPAELEDSGVYFCASSQERQGFTYEQYFGPGTRLTVT.

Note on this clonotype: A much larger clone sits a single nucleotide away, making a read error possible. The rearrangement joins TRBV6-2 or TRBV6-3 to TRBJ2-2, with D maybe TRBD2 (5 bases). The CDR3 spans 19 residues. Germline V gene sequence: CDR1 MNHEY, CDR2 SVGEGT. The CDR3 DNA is TGTGCCAGCAGTTACGATATAAGGCCCCGGAGATACCACACCGGGGAGCCGTTTTTT. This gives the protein CASSYDIRPRRYHTGEPFF.

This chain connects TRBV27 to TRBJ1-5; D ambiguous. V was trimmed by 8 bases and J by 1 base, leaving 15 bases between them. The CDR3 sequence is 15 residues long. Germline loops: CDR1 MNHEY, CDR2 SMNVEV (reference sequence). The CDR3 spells CASSTRWESNQPQHF. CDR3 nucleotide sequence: TGTGCCAGCTCGACACGGTGGGAGAGCAATCAGCCCCAGCATTTT.

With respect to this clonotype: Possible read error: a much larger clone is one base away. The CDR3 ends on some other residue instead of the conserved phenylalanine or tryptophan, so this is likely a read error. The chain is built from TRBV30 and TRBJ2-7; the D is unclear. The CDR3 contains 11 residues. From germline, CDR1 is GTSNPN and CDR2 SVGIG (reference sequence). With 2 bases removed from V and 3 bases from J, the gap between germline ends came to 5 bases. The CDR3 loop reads CAWSPNYEQYI. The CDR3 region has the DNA TGTGCCTGGAGTCCCAACTACGAGCAGTACATC.

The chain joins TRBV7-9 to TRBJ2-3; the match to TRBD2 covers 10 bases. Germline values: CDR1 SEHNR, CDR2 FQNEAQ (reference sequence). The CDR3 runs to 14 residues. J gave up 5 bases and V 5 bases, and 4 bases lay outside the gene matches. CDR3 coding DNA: TGTGCCAGCAGCAGGGCTAGCGGGGGAGATACGCAGTATTTT. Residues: CASSRASGGDTQYF.

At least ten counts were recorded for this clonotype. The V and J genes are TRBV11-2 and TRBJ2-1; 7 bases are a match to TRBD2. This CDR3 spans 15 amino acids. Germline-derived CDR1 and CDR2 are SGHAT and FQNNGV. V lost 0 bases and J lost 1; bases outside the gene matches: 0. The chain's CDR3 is CASSLDSGSYNEQFF. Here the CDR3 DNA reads TGTGCCAGCAGCTTAGATAGCGGGTCCTACAATGAGCAGTTCTTC.

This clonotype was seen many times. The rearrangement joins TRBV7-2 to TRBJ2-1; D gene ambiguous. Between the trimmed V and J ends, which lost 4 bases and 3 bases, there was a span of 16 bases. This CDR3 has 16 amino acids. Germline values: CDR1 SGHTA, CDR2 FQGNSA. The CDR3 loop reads CASSSTLIRDYNEQFF. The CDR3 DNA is TGTGCCAGCAGCTCGACTCTGATCCGAGACTACAATGAGCAGTTCTTC.

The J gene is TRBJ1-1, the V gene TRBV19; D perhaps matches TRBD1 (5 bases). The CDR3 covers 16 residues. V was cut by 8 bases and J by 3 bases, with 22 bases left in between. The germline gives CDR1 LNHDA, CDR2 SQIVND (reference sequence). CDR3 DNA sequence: TGTGCCAGTGGGATCGGGGGAAGTAGTTGGTACACTGAAGCTTTCTTT. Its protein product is CASGIGGSSWYTEAFF.